This T cell receptor (beta chain) was sequenced for a study of naive CD8 T cells in extremely preterm neonates. Peripheral blood came from healthy roughly 16-56 month-old surgical children and healthy nonsmoking adults. For this clone: The antigen is not known.

Generated by immunoSEQ multiplex PCR, the TCRdb table keeps only in-frame clones and is missing some. The repertoire holds 6,000 to 9,000 clones, with about 98% as singletons. Broader study findings: iChao1 richness was lowest in preterm neonates, significantly versus all ages.

V lost 7 bases and J lost 10; bases outside the gene matches: 11. The V gene's germline CDR1 is MNHEY and CDR2 SVGAGI. The CDR3 length is 15 residues. The V gene is TRBV6-5, the J gene TRBJ1-6; 9 nucleotides match TRBD1. This TCR was recovered from a human donor in good health. The sample taken for sequencing was naive CD8+ T cells from blood. In DNA, the CDR3 is TGTGCCAGCATATTGGAGATTACAGGGGGCTCACCCCTCCACTTT. Protein sequence: CASILEITGGSPLHF.